This T cell receptor (beta chain) was sequenced for a study of shared clonotypes between healthy human individuals (TCRdb year 2020). About the investigation overall: Two women and a few men aged 18 to 49 years were included in the cohort. To increase sequencing depth and limit assay-specific biases, TCR repertoire library preparation and sequencing were carried out by different laboratories using diverse techniques. Between about 0.9 and 9 billion PBMCs per donor were obtained by leukapheresis. Per donor, three plates each were used for CD4 naive and CD4 memory, two for CD8 naive, and one for CD8 memory. To estimate repertoire size and how much clonotypes are shared between individuals, the study performed deep sequencing of blood TCR repertoires from roughly five healthy adults.

Including the terminal cysteine and phenylalanine, the CDR3 comprises 14 residues. The sequence is cut down to CDR3 DNA, 42 bases in frame from base 1. From a lookup of the germline V gene, CDR1 and CDR2 are SQVTM and ANQGSEA. This clone was counted a few times. The specificity of this receptor is unknown. No base quality information exists; no much larger clone differs at one position. Donors were healthy HIV-negative adults with no recently reported acute infections or vaccinations. Only Caucasian adults living in Nashville, Tennessee, USA were represented among the donors. Magnetic negative selection was used to enrich CD4+ T cells, after which naive cells were positively selected on CD45RA and the negative fraction became the memory subset. Blood was obtained by leukapheresis, after which PBMCs were separated by Ficoll-Histopaque density gradient centrifugation and cryopreserved in liquid nitrogen vapor phase. Purity and quantity of every magnetically sorted T cell population were checked by analytical flow cytometry. Each sorted fraction had its genomic DNA isolated and then quantified by UV absorbance on a Nanodrop 2000c.

TCR CDR3 regions were amplified from genomic DNA by multiplex PCR using the deep immunoSEQ assay. Extracted genomic DNA from each cell subset was distributed evenly across all wells of several immunoSEQ 96-well plates, and each plate was treated as a replicate. For sorted subsets, roughly 200 ng genomic DNA, equal to about 30,000 T cell genomes, was loaded into each replicate PCR. Purified libraries were measured with a Qubit 3.0 fluorometer, size-checked on a Bioanalyzer 2100, and measured again with the KAPA Library Quantification kit. Every immunoSEQ 96-well plate was sequenced on a dedicated single-read 150-cycle Illumina NextSeq 550 flow cell. The source study handled its data this way. Because the immunoSEQ output held only junctional sequences and lacked quality scores, the filtering could not match the filtering applied to full-length reads. To assign V/J genes and CDR3, sequences were annotated using PyIR, a Python wrapper for IgBLAST v1.9, with IMGT germline references. Any read was removed if the V/J assignment was weak (E-value above 1e-6), the CDR3 was missing, or the read contained stop codons, out-of-frame junctions, or ambiguous translated residues. V3J clonotypes were defined as sequences sharing an identical inferred V gene, J gene, and CDR3 amino acid sequence. Percentage overlap between repertoires was computed as shared unique clonotypes divided by the size of the smaller repertoire. RTK rarefaction, the Chao1 estimator, and Recon v2.1 estimates of unobserved clonotypes were used to assess repertoire richness. OLGA was used to compute generation probabilities for all TCRbeta clonotypes that the gDNA method yielded from a handful of donors. The table comes from immuneACCESS by way of TCRdb, which keeps in-frame sequences with V and J called. Part of the clones is missing from these tables; in studies checked, under half for an unresolved V gene and the rest for unknown reasons. Clonal size and the V and J genes are those of that table, whereas D and trimming came from the DNA. The sample table holds 650,000 to 750,000 clones, of which 60% to 80% were seen once. The ten largest clones capture 1.5% to 2% of the sample.

General study outcomes and caveats: Only blood was sampled, and tissue TCR repertoires likely differ from those in blood. Clonotypes shared by all four sorted-subset donors showed higher generation probabilities than non-shared clonotypes. Based on pairwise subsampling, the degree of clonotype sharing among donors was expected to be affected by sequencing depth. About 4.5% of naive CD4, 3% to 4% of naive CD8, 2% to 2.5% of memory CD4, and about 0.4% of memory CD8 clonotypes were shared across several donors. Incomplete sequencing was indicated by rarefaction of sorted-subset datasets, despite the large sequencing depth. Larger estimated clonotype richness was generally found for naive subsets than for memory subsets. The small number of donors limited the genetic and exposure-history diversity represented.

Sequences were obtained from memory CD4+ T cells sorted from blood. The cell subset or site label of this sample denotes: CD45RA-negative fraction. This receptor was obtained from a woman younger than 45 in good health. The chain is assembled from TRBV29-1 and TRBJ2-5; D gene: possibly TRBD2, on 5 matching bases. The nucleotide sequence is TGCACCTACACGGCTAGCCGCACTCAAGAGACCCAGTACTTC. The encoded protein is CTYTASRTQETQYF.